This T cell receptor (beta chain) was captured in a study of T cells in Graves' hyperthyroidism and ophthalmopathy. Study-level background: It was at initial diagnosis, before any treatment, that peripheral blood was collected.

Overall study findings and caveats: Most clonotypes expanded in the thyroid (above 0.001) were also present in blood.

Details on this clonotype: Its specificity is unknown.

Diagnosis relied on clinical symptoms, serum thyroxine and TRAb, thyroid ultrasound and orbital computed tomography. The PBMCs studied were ones that came from about 10 ml fresh peripheral blood. The CDR3 sequence is 16 residues long. Germline CDR1 and CDR2: LGHDT and YNNKEL (reference sequence). Trimming left V 0 bases short and J 5 bases short, with 14 bases between. TCR beta CDR3 region amplification was performed from RNA transcripts. In the first-round RT-PCR of the TCR CDR3, the HTBI primer set was used. In TCRdb, the multiplex PCR reads were re-called with MiXCR into one record per CDR3 protein. The sample shows a few hundred thousand distinct CDR3 sequences, roughly 15% of them seen only once.

V usage is TRBV3-1 and J usage is TRBJ1-5; TRBD1 might be the D (5 bases). The sample taken for sequencing was blood. The sequence was obtained from a woman in her twenties or thirties with Graves' ophthalmopathy. This CDR3 is CASSQDPGGAHQPQHF. The CDR3 nucleotides read TGTGCCAGCAGCCAAGATCCGGGAGGGGCGCATCAGCCCCAGCATTTT. The whole variable domain, filled in from reference TRBV3-1 and TRBJ1-5, reads DTAVSQTPKYLVTQMGNDKSIKCEQNLGHDTMYWYKQDSKKFLKIMFSYNNKELIINETVPNRFSPKSPDKAHLNLHINSLELGDSAVYFCASSQDPGGAHQPQHFGDGTRLSIL.